The present T cell receptor (beta chain) was sequenced within a study of shared clonotypes between healthy human individuals. The CDR3 runs 13 residues. V gave up 0 bases and J gave up 2 bases, with 5 bases separating them. The germline V gene encodes CDR1 SGHRS and CDR2 YFSETQ. There are a few counts of this clone. Other DNA sequences of this sample code for an identical CDR3. Measured with immunoSEQ multiplex PCR; TCRdb has only the in-frame clones, and not every one. The top ten clones hold 1.2% to 1.5% of a sample with roughly 1,100,000 clones, roughly 80% of them seen once. The sequence was collected from a man aged 18-30 years in good health. Source material: memory CD4+ T cells sorted from blood. Subset noted: CD45RA-negative fraction. The rearrangement links TRBV5-1 to TRBJ1-2; D perhaps matches TRBD1 (5 bases). The CDR3 DNA reads TGCGCCAGCAGCTTGGACAGGAACTATGGCTACACCTTC. Protein product: CASSLDRNYGYTF.